Here is one TCR beta chain with its context. The antigen it binds to is not known. The input lacks base qualities; no much larger clone sits a single base away. The sample comes from a study of cytomegalovirus exposure and HLA in healthy donors (dated by TCRdb to the late 2010s). With regard to the full study: An earlier analysis of several hundred of the donors reported 250 to 300 Gb of sequence data and more than 90 million unique TCR beta sequences from about 179 million T cells. About 300 gigabases of sequencing data and tens of millions of unique TCR sequences made up an early release that covered several hundred HLA-typed donors. Of the approximately 400 genotyped donors, approximately 81% were placed in the genetic ancestry cluster associated with self-reported Caucasian donors. The aim of the study was to test whether cataloging public T cell receptors could identify signatures of past pathogen exposure. The study profiled the T cell repertoires of 550 to 700 subjects by immunosequencing and related them to cytomegalovirus serostatus. In addition to the first cohort of about 650 subjects, a separate validation cohort of approximately 130 different subjects was used. To predict cytomegalovirus infection status, the study brought together high-throughput TCR immunosequencing, statistical association of individual TCRs with disease status, and machine learning. A later analysis re-analyzed previously published TCR beta repertoires from 666 donors and added high-resolution HLA genotyping to study TCR occurrence patterns. Rather than using new phenotypic data, the later analysis identified candidate immune exposures from TCR beta sequences and from how often those sequences occurred across donors. An earlier analysis of approximately 640 of the donors applied high-throughput TCR beta sequencing to assess whether each TCR beta V gene segment acted as functional or pseudogenic. Alongside the repertoire data, information on donor age, sex, ethnicity and CMV serostatus was compiled. A later genetic analysis used genome-wide SNP genotypes for about 55% of the 666 donors, treating that subset as a discovery cohort. All discovery cohort repertoires had been generated using a single sequencing platform. HLA typing covered class I and class II loci at four-digit resolution. The number of typed donors differed by locus: about 620-640 for A, B, C, DRB1 and DQB1; approximately 530 for DQA1; 606 for DPA1; and roughly 470 for DPB1. Five DR-DQ haplotypes were handled as single units for association and clustering because linkage in the cohort was strong. Among some 410 genotyped donors of the cohort, an average of roughly 230,000 unique TCR beta nucleotide sequences was sequenced per donor, of which roughly 18% were non-productive.

The library was prepared using the immunoSEQ multiplex PCR assay. For the multiplex PCR, a mixture combining 60 forward primers for TCR Vbeta segments and 13 reverse primers for TCR Jbeta segments was used. The CDR3 region of rearranged TCR beta genes was amplified from genomic DNA by a multiplex PCR assay. The amplified TCR beta libraries were sequenced on the Illumina HiSeq System as 87-base-pair reads. In the authors' own workflow: A later analysis tallied around 87 million unique TCR beta chains across the approximately 670 repertoires, and some 10 million of those chains were shared by two or more donors. Raw reads were error-corrected and collapsed into unique sequences with a nearest-neighbor algorithm that merged closely related sequences to remove PCR and sequencing errors. Alignment of CDR3 sequences to IMGT reference sequences was used to assign V, D and J gene segments. For a sequence to be retained, a match of at least six nucleotides to both a V gene segment and a J gene segment was required. Rearrangements were called productive when the CDR3 lacked stop codons and stayed in frame with V and J; all others were non-productive. Following IMGT convention, CDR3 was defined as the stretch from the second conserved V-encoded cysteine up to the conserved J-encoded phenylalanine. The earlier analysis of a few hundred of the donors excluded sequences that lacked an unambiguous match to a single V gene segment. In an earlier analysis of approximately 590 of the donors, V segments were called functional above 56.7% productive rearrangements and were called segregating when the between-donor standard deviation exceeded 5%. To diagnose cytomegalovirus status from the catalog of TCR beta chain sequences, a statistical classification framework was built. In a later analysis, V and J genes were assigned by comparing TCR nucleotide sequences against IMGT/GENE-DB human TR gene sequences. A later analysis assigned CDR3 sequences and most-parsimonious VDJ recombination scenarios with the TCRdist pipeline. A later analysis defined each TCR beta chain by its CDR3 amino acid sequence plus V-gene family, and excluded reads lacking a unique V-gene family. To address suspected cross-contamination and a sequencing artifact, a later analysis removed several hundred highly shared, low-generation-probability nucleotide sequences. For each public chain, a later analysis derived a clonal expansion index from normalized ranks of inferred template counts within each repertoire. In a later analysis, generation probabilities were computed using a VDJ recombination model fitted to out-of-frame rearrangements, and the results were checked against IGoR. In a later analysis, TCR-TCR, TCR-HLA and TCR-CMV co-occurrence was scored with hypergeometric tests, and a repertoire-size bias correction was applied to TCR pairs. To estimate false discovery rates, a later analysis permuted the HLA or CMV assignments 20 times. In a later analysis, co-occurring TCRs were grouped using DBSCAN, with TCRdist sequence similarity added in when clustering inside HLA-allele-positive subsets. Repertoires with fewer than 30,000 or more than 120,000 public chains, plus five repertoires with anomalous nucleotide sharing, were excluded from co-occurrence clustering. TCRdb carries this immuneACCESS record with in-frame sequences only. Its versions omit some clonotypes, under half of them owing to an unresolved V gene in the studies checked, with the rest unexplained. The DNA was the basis for D and trimming; V, J and clone size are from that table. The sample table shows around 130,000 clones, and roughly 85% are seen once. The ten biggest clones cover roughly 1.2% of the sample.

CDR1 SGHDT and CDR2 YYEEEE are derived from the germline V gene. Spanning cysteine to phenylalanine, the CDR3 consists of 14 amino acids. Only the CDR3 portion is preserved as DNA: 42 bases, with reading frame beginning at the first base. Unmatched junction bases come to 8, with V trimmed by 5 bases and J by 6 bases. The cohort comprised some 730 healthy bone marrow donors. At the time of sampling, every cohort member was nominally healthy, though immune exposures that went unrecorded were likely present. The donor was CMV seronegative and was included in the group of several hundred seronegative cohort members. A peripheral blood sample was provided by each donor, and peripheral blood mononuclear cells were used for TCR beta sequencing. Genomic DNA was extracted from the blood cell samples with the Qiagen DNeasy Blood Extraction Kit. The full study reports these points: Some IMGT-functional V segments, including TRBV6-2 and TRBV6-3, could not be distinguished by the 87-base-pair reads and were therefore excluded. A cluster of highly shared sequence variants was judged likely to be a technical artifact of the sequencing pipeline. In a later analysis, the rate of TCR association differed among HLA loci, with DRB1 alleles having the most associated TCRs and HLA-C alleles having the fewest. A further reported finding was that TCR beta sequences accurately predicted the HLA-A and HLA-B alleles for most subjects in the first cohort. The cohort was sequenced for TCR beta chains only, and without alpha or paired-chain data the features that could be detected were limited. The authors suggested that the approach could potentially be generalized to other disease states and immunological phenotypes. Compared with the roughly 720-donor mean, donors in an Asian-associated ancestry cluster had fewer N-insertions in productive TCRs, according to a later genetic analysis. In a later analysis, several top co-occurrence clusters were reported to appear linked to parvovirus B19, influenza, CMV and Epstein-Barr virus. According to a later analysis, most CMV-associated TCR beta chains appeared to be HLA-restricted, and the HLA associations seemed to be driven largely by CMV exposure. A later genetic analysis associated a missense DCLRE1C variant with V-gene and J-gene trimming of TCR beta chains, and an independent cohort replicated the association. Most TCR sequences were observed very rarely across donors, whereas some public TCRs were present in many individuals. Specific HLA alleles were associated with some 15,000 TCR beta sequences at a false discovery rate of 0.05 in a later analysis. The study gave a list of 150 to 200 TCR beta chains associated with cytomegalovirus. Linkage disequilibrium might explain the correlated functional status among segregating V segments, but an unknown experimental factor could not be ruled out. In both the original and validation cohorts, the classifier was reported to diagnose cytomegalovirus status with high specificity and sensitivity. For the cohort, immune exposure information was limited to CMV serostatus. In an earlier analysis of over 550 of the donors, most TCR beta V segments were observed in productive rearrangements about 90% or about 30% of the time, broadly matching IMGT annotations. Three of the identified cytomegalovirus-associated TCR beta chains were confirmed in vitro to be specific for cytomegalovirus antigens. In a later analysis, HLA-associated TCR beta chains were found to be more clonally expanded and to have lower generation probabilities than equally common non-associated chains. The earlier analysis of about 600 of the donors excluded approximately 15 rarely observed V segments, including chromosome 9 orphons, because counts were too low. The presence/absence analyses assumed that sequencing depth was roughly uniform across donors, and that assumption may not be true. When HLA alleles, especially DR and DQ, strongly co-occurred, TCR associations were difficult to assign to individual alleles. Because HLA typing was unavailable for some donors at each locus, only the typed subset was used in association tests.

Sequencing used PBMCs. The TCR comes from a boy younger than 18 in good health and CMV-seronegative. The chain couples TRBV5-6 to TRBJ2-1; 7 bases in the junction line up with TRBD2. The sequence in DNA is TGTGCCAGCAGTGGGAGGGAGCGCGTCAATGAGCAGTTCTTC. The translation is CASSGRERVNEQFF.